This T cell receptor (beta chain) is drawn from a study of sequential checkpoint blockade in melanoma. On the study more broadly: First-line arms were nivolumab then ipilimumab, or the reverse, randomized 1:1.

Trimming took 3 bases from V and 6 from J; bases not matched to a gene: 3. This CDR3 is built from 13 residues. The germline CDR1 and CDR2 sequences are SEHNR and FQNEAQ (reference sequence). The protocol was immunoSEQ multiplex PCR, while the TCRdb copy is restricted to in-frame clones and leaves out a portion. The sample gives about 11,000 clones, around 69% of which show up once; around 30% is in the top ten. Treatment in this sample: randomized to nivolumab then ipilimumab (arm A) or the reverse (arm B). Sequencing used CD8+ T cells sorted from blood (inferred from file names), obtained from a patient given nivolumab and ipilimumab in sequence. The chain uses TRBV7-9 and TRBJ2-7, with 9 bases identical to TRBD1. This clonotype originated in a human donor with melanoma. The CDR3 spells CASSLGTGREQYF. DNA of the CDR3: TGTGCCAGCAGCTTGGGGACAGGGCGCGAGCAGTACTTC.